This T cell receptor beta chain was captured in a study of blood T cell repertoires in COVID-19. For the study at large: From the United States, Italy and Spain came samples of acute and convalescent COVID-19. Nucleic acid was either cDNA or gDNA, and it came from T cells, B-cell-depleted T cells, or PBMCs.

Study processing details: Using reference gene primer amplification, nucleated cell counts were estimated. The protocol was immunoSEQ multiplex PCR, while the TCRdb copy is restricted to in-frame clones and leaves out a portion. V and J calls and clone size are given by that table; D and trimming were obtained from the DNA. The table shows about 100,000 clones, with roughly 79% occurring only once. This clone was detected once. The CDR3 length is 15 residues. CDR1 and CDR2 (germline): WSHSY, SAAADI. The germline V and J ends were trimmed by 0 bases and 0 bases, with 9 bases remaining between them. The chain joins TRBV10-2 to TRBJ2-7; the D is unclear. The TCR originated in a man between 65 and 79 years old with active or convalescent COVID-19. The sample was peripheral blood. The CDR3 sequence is CASSESLRSSYEQYF. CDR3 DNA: TGCGCCAGCAGTGAGTCACTTAGATCCTCCTACGAGCAGTACTTC.